This T cell receptor beta chain originates from a study of shared clonotypes between healthy human individuals. TCRdb's table, derived via immunoSEQ multiplex PCR, lists solely in-frame clones and lacks some. Of around 2.1 million clones detected, approximately 94% appear once; the ten largest clones hold roughly 0.13%. The receptor comes from a man aged 18 to 30 in good health. Sequenced input: naive CD4+ T cells sorted from blood. Subset given: CD45RA+ positively selected.

CDR3 amino acids: CASSLGTNRGLYGYTF. CDR3 sequence (DNA): TGCGCCAGCAGCTTGGGGACGAACAGGGGGCTCTATGGCTACACCTTC. This rearrangement joins TRBV5-1 to TRBJ1-2, with 9 bases fitting TRBD1. J lost 4 bases, V lost 0 bases, and 7 bases had no gene match. Germline V gene sequence: CDR1 SGHRS, CDR2 YFSETQ. The CDR3 contains 16 residues.